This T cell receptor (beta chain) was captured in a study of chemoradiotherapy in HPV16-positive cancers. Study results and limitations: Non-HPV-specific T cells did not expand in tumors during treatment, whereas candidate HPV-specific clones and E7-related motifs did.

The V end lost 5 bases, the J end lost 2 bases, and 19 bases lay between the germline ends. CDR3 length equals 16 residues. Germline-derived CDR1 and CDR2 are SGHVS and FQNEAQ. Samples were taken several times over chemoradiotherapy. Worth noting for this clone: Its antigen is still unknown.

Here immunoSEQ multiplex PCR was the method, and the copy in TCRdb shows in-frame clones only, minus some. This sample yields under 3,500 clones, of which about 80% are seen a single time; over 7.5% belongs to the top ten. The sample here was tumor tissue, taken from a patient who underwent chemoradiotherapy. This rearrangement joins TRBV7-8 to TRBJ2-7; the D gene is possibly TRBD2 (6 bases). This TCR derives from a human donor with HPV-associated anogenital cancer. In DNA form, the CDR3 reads TGTGCCAGCAGCCCACAGCTAGGCGGGATCCCCTACGAGCAGTACTTC. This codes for CASSPQLGGIPYEQYF.